The T cell receptor (beta chain) under discussion was sequenced for a study of PD-1 blockade in mismatch repair-deficient tumors (TCRdb year 2017). Regarding the complete study: Between September 2013 and 2016, the trial enrolled over 80 consecutive patients with 11 to 12 mismatch repair-deficient cancer types, every one of whom had been previously treated and was progressing. Deep sequencing of TCR CDR3 regions was used to track tumor-associated T cell clones in peripheral blood of patients responding to PD-1 blockade.

The germline V gene yields MNHEY for CDR1 and SVGAGI for CDR2. The cysteine opens and the phenylalanine closes a CDR3 of 14 amino acids. The kept DNA is CDR3 alone, 42 bases in frame from the first base. V is shortened by 0 bases, J by 4 bases, and the region joining them spans 8 bases. Comment on this clone: Its recognized antigen is unknown. No quality values exist for individual bases; no much larger clone is one base distant.

Overall results and qualifications from the work: After pembrolizumab, tumor-resident clones, which were often undetectable in blood before treatment, expanded rapidly and then contracted, generally ahead of radiologic responses.

Mismatch repair deficiency in every enrolled patient was established by polymerase chain reaction or immunohistochemistry. TCR sequencing was performed for three patients who responded to pembrolizumab therapy. The phase II trial prospectively tested pembrolizumab PD-1 blockade in advanced mismatch repair-deficient cancers regardless of tissue of origin. Serial peripheral blood T cell samples were collected before and at multiple times after starting PD-1 blockade. Blood sampling times were expressed in weeks after the first pembrolizumab dose. The library came from the immunoSEQ multiplex PCR assay. The table was pulled from immuneACCESS by TCRdb, which kept in-frame rearrangements only. Such tables lose some clones; where checked, under half of the loss comes from unresolved V genes, and the rest has no known cause. This sample lists about 120,000 clones; about 86% were detected once. Together, the top ten hold roughly 13% of the sample.

The sequence derives from an adult with mismatch repair-deficient cancer. The chain was built from TRBV6-5 and TRBJ2-3; the D gene assignment is ambiguous. This specimen was peripheral blood, taken 44 weeks after starting pembrolizumab. The nucleotides read TGTGCCAGCAGTTACTCGCCGGCGCCAGATACGCAGTATTTT. It codes for CASSYSPAPDTQYF.